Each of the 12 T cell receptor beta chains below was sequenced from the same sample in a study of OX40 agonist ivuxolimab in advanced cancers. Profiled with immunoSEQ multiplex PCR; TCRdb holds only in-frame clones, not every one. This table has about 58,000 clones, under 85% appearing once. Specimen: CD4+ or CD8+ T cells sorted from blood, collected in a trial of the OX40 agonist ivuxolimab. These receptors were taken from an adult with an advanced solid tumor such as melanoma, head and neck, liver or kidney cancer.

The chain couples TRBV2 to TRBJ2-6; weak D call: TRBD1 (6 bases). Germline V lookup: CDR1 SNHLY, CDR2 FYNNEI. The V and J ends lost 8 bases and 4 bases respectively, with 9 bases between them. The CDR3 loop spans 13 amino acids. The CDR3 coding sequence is TGTGCCAGCGGGGGCGCCGGGGCCAACGTCCTGACTTTC. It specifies CASGGAGANVLTF.

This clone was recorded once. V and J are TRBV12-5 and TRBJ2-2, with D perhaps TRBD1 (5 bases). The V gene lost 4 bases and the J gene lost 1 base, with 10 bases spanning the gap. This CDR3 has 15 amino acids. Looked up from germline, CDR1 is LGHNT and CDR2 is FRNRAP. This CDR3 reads CASGWDTGNTGELFF. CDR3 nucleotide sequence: TGTGCTAGTGGTTGGGATACAGGGAACACCGGGGAGCTGTTTTTT.

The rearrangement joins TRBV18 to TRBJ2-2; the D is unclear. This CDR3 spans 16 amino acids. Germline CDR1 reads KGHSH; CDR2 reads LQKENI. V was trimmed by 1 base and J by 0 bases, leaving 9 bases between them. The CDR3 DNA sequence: TGTGCCAGCTCACCACGACTCGTATCGAACACCGGGGAGCTGTTTTTT. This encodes CASSPRLVSNTGELFF.

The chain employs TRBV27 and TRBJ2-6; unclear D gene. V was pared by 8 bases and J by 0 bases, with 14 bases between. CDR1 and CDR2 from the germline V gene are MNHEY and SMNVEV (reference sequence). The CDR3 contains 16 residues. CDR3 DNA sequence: TGTGCCAGCCGACGGACGGAGAACTCTGGGGCCAACGTCCTGACTTTC. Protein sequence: CASRRTENSGANVLTF.

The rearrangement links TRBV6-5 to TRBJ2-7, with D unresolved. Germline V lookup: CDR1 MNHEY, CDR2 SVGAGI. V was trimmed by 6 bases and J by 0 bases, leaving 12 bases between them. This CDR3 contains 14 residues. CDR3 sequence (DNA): TGTGCCAGCAGAAATACCAGGAGCTCCTACGAGCAGTACTTC. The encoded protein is CASRNTRSSYEQYF.

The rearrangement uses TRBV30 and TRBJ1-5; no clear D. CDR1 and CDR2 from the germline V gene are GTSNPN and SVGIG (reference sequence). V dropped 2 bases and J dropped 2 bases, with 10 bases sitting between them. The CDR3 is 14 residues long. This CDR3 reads CAWSISEGNQPQHF. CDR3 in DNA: TGTGCCTGGAGTATTTCTGAGGGCAATCAGCCCCAGCATTTT. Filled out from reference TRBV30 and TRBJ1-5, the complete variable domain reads SQTIHQWPATLVQPVGSPLSLECTVEGTSNPNLYWYRQAAGRGLQLLFYSVGIGQISSEVPQNLSASRPQDRQFILSSKKLLLSDSGFYLCAWSISEGNQPQHFGDGTRLSIL.

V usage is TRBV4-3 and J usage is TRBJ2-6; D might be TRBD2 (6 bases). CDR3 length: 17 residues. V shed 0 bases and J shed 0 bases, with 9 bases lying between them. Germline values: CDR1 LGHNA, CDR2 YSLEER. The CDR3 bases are TGCGCCAGCAGCCAAGAGGGGACTCTCTCTGGGGCCAACGTCCTGACTTTC. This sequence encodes CASSQEGTLSGANVLTF.

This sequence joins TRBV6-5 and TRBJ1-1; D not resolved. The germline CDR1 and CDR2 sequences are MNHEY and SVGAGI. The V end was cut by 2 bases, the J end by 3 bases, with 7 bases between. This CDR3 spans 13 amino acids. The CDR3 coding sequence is TGTGCCAGCAGTTACAAGAGATACACTGAAGCTTTCTTT. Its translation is CASSYKRYTEAFF.

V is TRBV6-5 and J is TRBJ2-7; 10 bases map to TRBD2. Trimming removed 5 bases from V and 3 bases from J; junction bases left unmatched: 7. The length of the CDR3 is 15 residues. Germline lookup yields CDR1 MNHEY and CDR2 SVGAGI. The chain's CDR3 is CASSPETSGDYEQYF. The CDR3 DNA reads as TGTGCCAGCAGTCCCGAAACTAGCGGGGACTACGAGCAGTACTTC.

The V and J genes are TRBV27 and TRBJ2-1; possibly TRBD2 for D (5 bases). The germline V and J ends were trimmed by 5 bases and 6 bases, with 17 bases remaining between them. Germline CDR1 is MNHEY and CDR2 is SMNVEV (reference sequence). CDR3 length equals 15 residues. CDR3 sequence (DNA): TGTGCCAGCAGTCCTCGGCGGGCGGCGGGCAATGAGCAGTTCTTC. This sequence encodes CASSPRRAAGNEQFF.

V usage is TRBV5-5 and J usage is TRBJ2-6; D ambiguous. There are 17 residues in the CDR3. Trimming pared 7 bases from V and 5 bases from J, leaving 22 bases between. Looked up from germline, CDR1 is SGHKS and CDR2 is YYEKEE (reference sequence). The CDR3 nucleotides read TGTGCCAGCTTTTTCACTTCCGCACAAAGTCGGGCCAACGTCCTGACTTTC. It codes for CASFFTSAQSRANVLTF.

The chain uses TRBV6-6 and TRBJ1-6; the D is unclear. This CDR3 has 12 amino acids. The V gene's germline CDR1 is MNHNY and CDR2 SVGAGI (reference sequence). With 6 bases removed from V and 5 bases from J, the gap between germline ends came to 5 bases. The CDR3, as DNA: TGTGCCAGCAGCCCTGATAATTCACCCCTCCACTTT. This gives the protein CASSPDNSPLHF.